The 27 T cell receptor beta chains given below trace back to one sample, sequenced in a study of breast tumors, draining lymph nodes, adjacent tissues listed by TCRdb under 2016. The library was made by multiplex PCR. The listed sequencing device is Illumina HiSeq 2000. TCRdb reprocessed the public reads (quality trimming at Q25 with fastp, clone calling with MiXCR) and kept in-frame beta chains. A single entry per CDR3 protein holds the most common genes and DNA from its merged rows. Across this sample there are roughly 120,000 distinct CDR3 sequences, with less than 20% seen only once. Over 3% of the sample goes to the ten largest clones. The lymph node samples were taken from the axillary draining lymph nodes of breast cancer patients. The sequencing sample was made of axillary lymph node tissue. These receptors originate from a female donor with breast cancer. Some clones in this sample may be carry-over from other donors' samples.

CDR3 amino acids: CASHTPAQPQHF. CDR3 nucleotide sequence: TGTGCCAGCCATACCCCGGCACAGCCCCAGCATTTT. This chain joins TRBV28 and TRBJ1-5; D unresolved. The CDR3 is 12 amino acids. In germline, CDR1 is MDHEN, CDR2 SYDVKM. Between the trimmed V and J ends, which lost 8 bases and 7 bases, there was a span of 12 bases.

At least ten counts were recorded for this clonotype. The chain couples TRBV29-1 to TRBJ2-5; D may be TRBD1 or TRBD2 (5 bases each). With 5 bases removed from V and 0 bases from J, the gap between germline ends came to 10 bases. The length of the CDR3 is 13 residues. Germline V lookup: CDR1 SQVTM, CDR2 ANQGSEA. CDR3 sequence reads: CSVRDGYQETQYF. As DNA, the CDR3 is TGCAGCGTTCGGGACGGATACCAAGAGACCCAGTACTTC. Variable domain in full (rest from reference TRBV29-1 and TRBJ2-5): SAVISQKPSRDICQRGTSLTIQCQVDSQVTMMFWYRQQPGQSLTLIATANQGSEATYESGFVIDKFPISRPNLTFSTLTVSNMSPEDSSIYLCSVRDGYQETQYFGPGTRLLVL.

This clonotype showed up many times. The chain is built from TRBV19 and TRBJ2-3, with D perhaps matching TRBD1 or TRBD2 (5 bases each). Germline V gives CDR1 LNHDA, CDR2 SQIVND (reference sequence). Deletions cut 0 bases from V and 4 bases from J, with 11 bases between. CDR3 length: 15 residues. The CDR3: CASSIDRSGPDTQYF. CDR3 nucleotide sequence: TGTGCCAGTAGTATAGATCGGTCGGGACCAGATACGCAGTATTTT.

This clonotype was recorded at least ten times. The chain employs TRBV10-1 and TRBJ2-1; no clear D. V was trimmed by 2 bases and J by 9 bases, leaving 8 bases between them. The germline V gene encodes CDR1 WNHNN and CDR2 SYGVQD (reference sequence). The CDR3 loop spans 12 amino acids. The CDR3 here is CASSESWGEQFF. CDR3 DNA sequence: TGCGCCAGCAGTGAGAGTTGGGGTGAGCAGTTCTTC.

This clonotype was counted only a few times. CDR3 nucleotide sequence: TGTGCCACCGGCACTAGCGGGGGCCCAGGAGGGGAGCTGTTTTTT. Residues: CATGTSGGPGGELFF. The chain couples TRBV24-1 to TRBJ2-2; TRBD2 agrees at 11 bases. CDR3 length equals 15 residues. The V and J ends lost 9 bases and 8 bases, in that order; junction bases with no gene match: 10. The V gene's germline CDR1 is KGHDR and CDR2 SFDVKD.

This clonotype came up many times. The chain recombines TRBV24-1 with TRBJ2-3; D gene unclear. In germline, CDR1 is KGHDR, CDR2 SFDVKD. Trimming pared 9 bases from V and 5 bases from J, leaving 8 bases between. The CDR3 runs 11 residues. CDR3: CATGWGDTQYF. The CDR3 coding sequence is TGTGCCACCGGATGGGGAGATACGCAGTATTTT.

This clonotype was counted only a few times. The chain employs TRBV7-2 and TRBJ1-4; weak D call: TRBD1 (5 bases). Germline CDR1 reads SGHTA; CDR2 reads FQGNSA. This CDR3 is built from 14 residues. Between the trimmed V and J ends, which lost 5 bases and 7 bases, there was a span of 14 bases. CDR3 sequence reads: CASSAPGAGEKLFF. In DNA, the CDR3 is TGTGCCAGCAGCGCCCCCGGGGCTGGTGAAAAACTGTTTTTT.

This clonotype was seen ten or more times. CDR3 DNA: TGTGCCAGCAGTACGGACAGGGCAGGCAATCAGCCCCAGCATTTT. Amino acid sequence: CASSTDRAGNQPQHF. The chain employs TRBV6-5 and TRBJ1-5; 8 bases fit TRBD1. The CDR3 has 15 amino acids. From germline, CDR1 is MNHEY and CDR2 SVGAGI. Unmatched junction bases numbered 5, after V lost 5 bases and J lost 2 bases.

This clonotype has a count of ten or more. The V and J genes are TRBV29-1 and TRBJ1-2; TRBD1 aligns across 7 bases. Germline V gene lookup returns CDR1 SQVTM and CDR2 ANQGSEA. The CDR3 is 14 amino acids. The trim removed 6 bases at V and 8 bases at J, leaving 15 bases unmatched. The CDR3 region has the DNA TGCAGCGTCCCCGGACCAGGGGGATCAGGAGGCTACACCTTC. Translation gives CSVPGPGGSGGYTF.

A remark on this clonotype: With a much larger clone just one base away, this may be a read error. The rearrangement links TRBV6-5 to TRBJ2-3, with 12 positions matching TRBD2. This CDR3 has 16 residues. The V and J ends lost 8 bases and 3 bases, in that order; junction bases with no gene match: 9. CDR1 MNHEY and CDR2 SVGAGI come from the germline V gene. CDR3: CASGPASGGVTDTQYF. CDR3 DNA sequence: TGTGCCAGCGGTCCGGCTAGCGGGGGGGTTACAGATACGCAGTATTTT.

This clonotype was detected many times. This sequence joins TRBV7-3 and TRBJ2-2; perhaps TRBD1 as D (6 bases). The CDR3 sequence is 13 residues long. The V gene lost 3 bases and the J gene lost 8 bases, with 10 bases spanning the gap. The germline gives CDR1 SGHTA, CDR2 FQGTGA. CDR3 nucleotide sequence: TGTGCCAGCAGCTTTTCAGGGGCAGGGGAGCTGTTTTTT. Its translation: CASSFSGAGELFF. Full variable domain (outside the CDR3, taken from reference TRBV7-3 and TRBJ2-2): GAGVSQTPSNKVTEKGKYVELRCDPISGHTALYWYRQSLGQGPEFLIYFQGTGAADDSGLPNDRFFAVRPEGSVSTLKIQRTERGDSAVYLCASSFSGAGELFFGEGSRLTVL.

This clonotype was seen many times. Here the CDR3 reads CASSQGLAGGSYNEQFF. The CDR3 DNA follows: TGCGCCAGCAGCCAAGGACTAGCGGGAGGTTCCTACAATGAGCAGTTCTTC. The chain has TRBV4-1 and TRBJ2-1; the match to TRBD2 covers 13 bases. Trimming took 1 base from V and 1 from J; bases not matched to a gene: 1. Germline V gene lookup returns CDR1 MGHRA and CDR2 YSYEKL. The length of the CDR3 is 17 residues.

Regarding this clonotype: One end of the junction is discordant with germline, which a read error may explain. V gene TRBV28 combines with J gene TRBJ2-7; 15 nucleotides line up with TRBD2. The CDR3 is 16 residues long. Germline CDR1 is MDHEN and CDR2 is SYDVKM. The CDR3 region is CACSSGLAGGVYEQYF. In nucleotides, the CDR3 is TGTGCCTGCAGTTCGGGACTAGCGGGAGGAGTCTACGAGCAGTACTTC.

This chain connects TRBV29-1 to TRBJ2-4; no clear D gene. Per germline, CDR1 SQVTM and CDR2 ANQGSEA. V was shortened by 4 bases and J by 5 bases, with 9 bases between the two germline ends. This CDR3 is built from 12 residues. This CDR3 reads CSVAQPENIQYF. The DNA for the CDR3 is TGCAGCGTTGCACAGCCAGAAAACATTCAGTACTTC.

Ten or more counts support this clonotype. The V and J genes are TRBV19 and TRBJ2-3; D possibly uses TRBD1 or TRBD2 (6 bases each). CDR3 length: 17 amino acids. The germline CDR1 and CDR2 sequences are LNHDA and SQIVND (reference sequence). The V end lost 2 bases, the J end lost 2 bases, and 17 bases lay between the germline ends. The CDR3 loop reads CASSILGGTAPTDTQYF. CDR3 nucleotides: TGTGCCAGTAGTATATTAGGGGGGACTGCTCCCACAGATACGCAGTATTTT.

This clonotype was detected ten times or more. The rearrangement links TRBV7-9 to TRBJ1-4; no definite D call. CDR3 length: 15 amino acids. CDR1 and CDR2 from the germline V gene are SEHNR and FQNEAQ (reference sequence). The V end lost 5 bases, the J end lost 7 bases, and 17 bases lay between the germline ends. CDR3 DNA: TGTGCCAGCAGCCGTCGTGGGCATGAGGGTGAAAAACTGTTTTTT. This gives the protein CASSRRGHEGEKLFF.

This clonotype was counted many times. The CDR3 reads CSALKGGANQDTQYF. The CDR3 nucleotides are TGCAGTGCCCTGAAGGGGGGGGCCAATCAGGATACGCAGTATTTT. The rearrangement joins TRBV20-1 to TRBJ2-3, with a possible D match to TRBD2 (7 bases). This CDR3 has 15 residues. V gave up 6 bases and J gave up 6 bases, with 22 bases separating them. Germline CDR1 reads DFQATT; CDR2 reads SNEGSKA (reference sequence).

This clonotype has a count of ten or more. The chain is built from TRBV4-1 and TRBJ2-1; 10 nucleotides align to TRBD2. In germline, CDR1 is MGHRA, CDR2 YSYEKL. Losses at the gene ends were 1 base for V and 7 bases for J; bases not matched to a gene: 7. CDR3 length: 16 residues. The CDR3 DNA follows: TGCGCCAGCAGCCAAGCCCCGGGACTAGCGCTTAATGAGCAGTTCTTC. It specifies CASSQAPGLALNEQFF.

This clonotype occurred many times. This rearrangement joins TRBV12-3 or TRBV12-4 to TRBJ2-3; D might be TRBD2 (5 bases). This CDR3 has 15 residues. The V gene lost 1 base and the J gene lost 3 bases, with 11 bases spanning the gap. The CDR3, as DNA: TGTGCCAGCAGTTTAGGGCCCCGGGGTACAGATACGCAGTATTTT. Residues: CASSLGPRGTDTQYF.

This clonotype showed up many times. V and J are TRBV7-2 and TRBJ1-3; no firm D call. This CDR3 contains 13 residues. The germline V and J ends were trimmed by 5 bases and 0 bases, with 5 bases remaining between them. Germline CDR1 is SGHTA and CDR2 is FQGNSA. The CDR3 loop is CASSLYSGNTIYF. The CDR3 nucleotides read TGTGCCAGCAGCCTATACTCTGGAAACACCATATATTTT.

In this sample, this clonotype turned up many times. V gene TRBV5-1 combines with J gene TRBJ2-7, with 9 bases that match TRBD2. The CDR3 contains 15 residues. After removal of 0 bases from V and 4 bases from J, the junction contained 5 bases not matched to a gene. CDR1 SGHRS and CDR2 YFSETQ come from the germline V gene. The chain's CDR3 is CASSLVSSGDYEQYF. For the CDR3, the DNA is TGCGCCAGCAGCTTGGTTTCTAGCGGGGATTACGAGCAGTACTTC.

In this sample, this clonotype turned up many times. The CDR3 reads CASSLASGQGGSPLHF. The CDR3 nucleotides are TGTGCCAGCAGCTTGGCGTCCGGACAGGGTGGGTCACCCCTCCACTTT. The chain is built from TRBV5-4 and TRBJ1-6; 8 nucleotides line up with TRBD1. CDR1 and CDR2 from the germline V gene are SGHNT and YYREEE (reference sequence). The CDR3 loop spans 16 amino acids. Germline trimming cut 0 bases from V and 10 bases from J; bases unmatched to any gene: 9.

This sequence joins TRBV27 and TRBJ1-2, with D maybe TRBD1 (5 bases). V gave up 5 bases and J gave up 5 bases, with 15 bases separating them. The CDR3 totals 14 residues. Germline CDR1 is MNHEY and CDR2 is SMNVEV (reference sequence). The CDR3, as DNA: TGTGCCAGCAGTCCTCGAGGGACCAATTATGGCTACACCTTC. Protein sequence: CASSPRGTNYGYTF.

This clonotype was seen ten or more times. This sequence joins TRBV7-8 and TRBJ1-4; D possibly corresponds to TRBD1 (5 bases). Germline CDR1 reads SGHVS; CDR2 reads FQNEAQ. The CDR3 consists of 16 residues. The V end was cut by 1 base, the J end by 2 bases, with 11 bases between. The CDR3 loop is CASSLGRVSTNEKLFF. Written as DNA, the CDR3 is TGTGCCAGCAGCTTAGGCAGGGTCTCCACTAATGAAAAACTGTTTTTT.

This clonotype has ten or more counts. The rearrangement links TRBV20-1 to TRBJ2-1, with 7 bases that match TRBD1. Germline V CDR1 and CDR2: DFQATT, SNEGSKA (reference sequence). V lost 6 bases and J lost 3; bases outside the gene matches: 14. CDR3 length: 16 residues. CDR3 sequence (DNA): TGCAGTGCCAGGCGACCGACAGGGAAAAGCTACAATGAGCAGTTCTTC. The encoded protein is CSARRPTGKSYNEQFF.

This clonotype showed up just a few times. A much larger clone lies one base from this, so it may be a read error. This chain uses TRBV20-1 with TRBJ2-1, with D perhaps matching TRBD2 (5 bases). V dropped 3 bases and J dropped 6 bases, with 15 bases sitting between them. This CDR3 region has 14 residues. CDR1 DFQATT and CDR2 SNEGSKA come from the germline V gene (reference sequence). The CDR3, as DNA: TGCAGTGCTAGGAGGATAGCGAGAATCAATGAGCAGTTCTTC. Amino acids: CSARRIARINEQFF.

The rearrangement uses TRBV19 and TRBJ2-3; TRBD1 matches 7 bases. Germline CDR1 LNHDA, CDR2 SQIVND (reference sequence). The V and J ends lost 1 base and 1 base, in that order; junction bases with no gene match: 5. The CDR3 totals 16 residues. CDR3 bases: TGTGCCAGTAGTATAGGAACAGGGGTAGGCACAGATACGCAGTATTTT. Its protein is CASSIGTGVGTDTQYF.